The entry below gives a single TCR beta chain sequence along with its context. The antigen remains unidentified. The method was immunoSEQ multiplex PCR; TCRdb's version includes in-frame clones alone and lacks a portion of them. Here the sample spans 70,000 to 95,000 clones, more than 85% being singletons. These data are taken from a study of OX40 agonist ivuxolimab in advanced cancers. Background on the study: The patients received agonistic anti-OX40 (CD134) antibody ivuxolimab. Study-wide results and limits: CD4+ and CD8+ blood T cells expanded clonally by week 6 at 0.1 to 3.0 mg/kg.

J was trimmed by 4 bases and V by 0 bases; bases with no gene match: 9. Germline V CDR1 and CDR2: SGDLS, YYNGEE. The CDR3 covers 16 residues. This rearrangement joins TRBV9 to TRBJ2-5; 7 positions agree with TRBD2. The source is an adult with an advanced solid tumor such as melanoma, head and neck, liver or kidney cancer. Sequencing used CD4+ or CD8+ T cells sorted from blood, obtained in a trial of the OX40 agonist ivuxolimab. The CDR3 sequence: CASSVVPGGPPETQYF. CDR3 bases: TGTGCCAGCAGCGTAGTTCCGGGAGGCCCCCCAGAGACCCAGTACTTC.